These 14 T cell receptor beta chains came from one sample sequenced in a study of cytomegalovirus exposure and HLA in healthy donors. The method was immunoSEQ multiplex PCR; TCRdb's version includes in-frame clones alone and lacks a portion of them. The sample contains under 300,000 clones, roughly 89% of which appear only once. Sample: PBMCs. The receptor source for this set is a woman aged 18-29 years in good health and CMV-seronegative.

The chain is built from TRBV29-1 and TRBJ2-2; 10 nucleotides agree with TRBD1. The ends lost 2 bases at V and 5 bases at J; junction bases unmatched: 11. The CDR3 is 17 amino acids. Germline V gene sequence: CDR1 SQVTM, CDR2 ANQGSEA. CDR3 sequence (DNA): TGCAGCGTTGAAACCACTGACAGGGGGCTTTCAACCGGGGAGCTGTTTTTT. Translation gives CSVETTDRGLSTGELFF.

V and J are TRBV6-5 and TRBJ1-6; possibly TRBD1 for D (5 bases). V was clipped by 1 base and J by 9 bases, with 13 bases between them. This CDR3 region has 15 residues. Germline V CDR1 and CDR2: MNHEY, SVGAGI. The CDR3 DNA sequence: TGTGCCAGCAGTTACTACGACAGTTTTGGTTCACCCCTCCACTTT. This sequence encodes CASSYYDSFGSPLHF.

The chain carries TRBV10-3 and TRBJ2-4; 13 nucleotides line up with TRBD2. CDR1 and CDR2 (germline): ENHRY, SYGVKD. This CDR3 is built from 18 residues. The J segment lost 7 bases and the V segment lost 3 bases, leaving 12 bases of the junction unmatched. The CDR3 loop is CAISDSTSGGAFGNIQYF. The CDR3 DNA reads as TGTGCCATCAGTGACTCAACTAGCGGGGGGGCCTTTGGGAACATTCAGTACTTC.

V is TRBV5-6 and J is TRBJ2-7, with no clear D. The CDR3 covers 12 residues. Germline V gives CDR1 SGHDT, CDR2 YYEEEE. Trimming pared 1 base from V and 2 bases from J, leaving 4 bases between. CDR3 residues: CASSLNTYEQYF. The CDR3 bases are TGTGCCAGCAGCTTGAACACCTACGAGCAGTACTTC.

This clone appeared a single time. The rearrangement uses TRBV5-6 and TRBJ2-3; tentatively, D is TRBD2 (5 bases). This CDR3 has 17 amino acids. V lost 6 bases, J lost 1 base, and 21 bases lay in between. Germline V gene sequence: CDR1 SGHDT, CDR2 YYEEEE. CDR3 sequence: CASTYKTFLGGTDTQYF. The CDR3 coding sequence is TGTGCCAGCACCTATAAGACTTTCCTCGGGGGCACAGATACGCAGTATTTT.

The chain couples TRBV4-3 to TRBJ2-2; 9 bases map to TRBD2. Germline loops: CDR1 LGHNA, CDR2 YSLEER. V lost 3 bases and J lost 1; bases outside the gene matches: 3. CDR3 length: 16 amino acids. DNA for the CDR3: TGCGCCAGCAGCCAGGAAGCGGGGGGGAACACCGGGGAGCTGTTTTTT. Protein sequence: CASSQEAGGNTGELFF.

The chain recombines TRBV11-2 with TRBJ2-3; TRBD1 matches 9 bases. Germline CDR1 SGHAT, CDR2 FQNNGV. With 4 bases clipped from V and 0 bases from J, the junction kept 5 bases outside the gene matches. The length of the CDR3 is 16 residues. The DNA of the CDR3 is TGTGCCAGCAGCTACGGACAGGGGCCTAGCACAGATACGCAGTATTTT. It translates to CASSYGQGPSTDTQYF.

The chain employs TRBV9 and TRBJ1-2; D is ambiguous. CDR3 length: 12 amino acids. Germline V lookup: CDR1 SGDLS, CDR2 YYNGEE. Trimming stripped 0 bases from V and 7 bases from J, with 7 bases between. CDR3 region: CASSVAGGGYTF. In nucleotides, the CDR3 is TGTGCCAGCAGCGTAGCCGGAGGTGGCTACACCTTC.

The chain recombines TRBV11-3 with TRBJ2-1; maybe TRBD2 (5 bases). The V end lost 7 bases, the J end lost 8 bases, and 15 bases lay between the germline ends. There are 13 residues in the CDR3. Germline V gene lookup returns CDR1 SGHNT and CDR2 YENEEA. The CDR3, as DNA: TGTGCCAGCAAGCCTGGTTCCGGGGATGAGCAGTTCTTC. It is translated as CASKPGSGDEQFF.

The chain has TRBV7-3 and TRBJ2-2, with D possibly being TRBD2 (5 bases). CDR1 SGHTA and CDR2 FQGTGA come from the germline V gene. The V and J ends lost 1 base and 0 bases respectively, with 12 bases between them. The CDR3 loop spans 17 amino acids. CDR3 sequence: CASSLMAGQPNTGELFF. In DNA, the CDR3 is TGTGCCAGCAGCTTAATGGCGGGTCAGCCGAACACCGGGGAGCTGTTTTTT.

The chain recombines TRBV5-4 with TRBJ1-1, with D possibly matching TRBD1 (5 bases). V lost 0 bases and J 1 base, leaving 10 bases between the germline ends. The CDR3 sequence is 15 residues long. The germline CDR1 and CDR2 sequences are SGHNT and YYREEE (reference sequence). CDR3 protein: CASSLDSQGNTEAFF. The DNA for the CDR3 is TGTGCCAGCAGCTTGGACAGCCAGGGGAACACTGAAGCTTTCTTT.

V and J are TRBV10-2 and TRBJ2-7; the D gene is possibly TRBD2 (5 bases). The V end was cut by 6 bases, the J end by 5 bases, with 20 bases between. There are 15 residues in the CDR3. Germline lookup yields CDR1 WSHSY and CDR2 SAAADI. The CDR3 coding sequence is TGCGCCAGCAGGCGGACCCCAACGGCGGGTGACGAGCAGTACTTC. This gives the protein CASRRTPTAGDEQYF.

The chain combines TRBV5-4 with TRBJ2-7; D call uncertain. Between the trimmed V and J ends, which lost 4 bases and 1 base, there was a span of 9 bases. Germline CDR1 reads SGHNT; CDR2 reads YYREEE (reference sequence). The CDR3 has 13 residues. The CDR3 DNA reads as TGTGCCAGCAGCCCCCCGGGTTCCTACGAGCAGTACTTC. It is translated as CASSPPGSYEQYF.

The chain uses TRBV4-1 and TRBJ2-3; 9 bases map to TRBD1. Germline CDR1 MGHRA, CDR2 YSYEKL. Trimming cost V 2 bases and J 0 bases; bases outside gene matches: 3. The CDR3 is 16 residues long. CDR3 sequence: CASSQSGTGSTDTQYF. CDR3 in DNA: TGCGCCAGCAGCCAATCTGGGACAGGGAGCACAGATACGCAGTATTTT.